This T cell receptor (beta chain) derives from a study of blood T cell repertoires in COVID-19. Looking at the study overall: The United States, Italy and Spain supplied acute and convalescent COVID-19 samples.

Method: immunoSEQ multiplex PCR; TCRdb's copy keeps in-frame clones and lacks some. This sample has roughly 200,000 clones, with 88% found just once. Germline assignment: CDR1 MNHNS and CDR2 SASEGT. The CDR3 runs 15 residues. V dropped 2 bases and J dropped 1; count of bases not matched to a gene: 4. The TCR comes from a man younger than 35 with active or convalescent COVID-19. This rearrangement joins TRBV6-1 to TRBJ2-5; TRBD2 matches at 7 bases. The sequencing sample was made of peripheral blood. CDR3 sequence reads: CASSETSSGQETQYF. The CDR3 nucleotides read TGTGCCAGCAGTGAAACTTCTAGCGGCCAAGAGACCCAGTACTTC.